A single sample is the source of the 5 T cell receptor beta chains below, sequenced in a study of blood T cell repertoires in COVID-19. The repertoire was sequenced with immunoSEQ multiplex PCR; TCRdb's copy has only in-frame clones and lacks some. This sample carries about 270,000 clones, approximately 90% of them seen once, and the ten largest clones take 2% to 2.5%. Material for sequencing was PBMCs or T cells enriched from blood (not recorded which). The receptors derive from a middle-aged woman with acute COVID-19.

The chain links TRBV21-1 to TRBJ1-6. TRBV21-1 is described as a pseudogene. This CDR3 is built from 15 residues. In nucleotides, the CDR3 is TGTGCCAGCAGCAAAGATGGTAGTAATAATTCACCCCTCCACTTT. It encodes CASSKDGSNNSPLHF.

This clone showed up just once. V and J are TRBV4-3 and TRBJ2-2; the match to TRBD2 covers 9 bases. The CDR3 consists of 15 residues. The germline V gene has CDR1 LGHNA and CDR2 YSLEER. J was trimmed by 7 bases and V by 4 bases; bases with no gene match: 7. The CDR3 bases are TGCGCCAGCAGCCTGTACCGTAGCGGGAGCGGGGAGCTGTTTTTT. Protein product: CASSLYRSGSGELFF.

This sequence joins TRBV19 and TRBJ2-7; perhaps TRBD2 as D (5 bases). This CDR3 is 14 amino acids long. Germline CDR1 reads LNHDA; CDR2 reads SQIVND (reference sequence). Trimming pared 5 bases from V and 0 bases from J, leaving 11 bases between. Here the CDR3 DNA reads TGTGCCAGTAGTGGGGAGTTGGGCTCCTACGAGCAGTACTTC. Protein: CASSGELGSYEQYF.

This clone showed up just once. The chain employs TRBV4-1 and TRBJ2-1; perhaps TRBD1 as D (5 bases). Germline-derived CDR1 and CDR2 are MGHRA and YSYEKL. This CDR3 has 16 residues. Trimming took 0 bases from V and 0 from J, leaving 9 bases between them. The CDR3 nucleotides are TGCGCCAGCAGCCAAGAGTCCCAGGGCTCCTACAATGAGCAGTTCTTC. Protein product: CASSQESQGSYNEQFF.

CDR3 sequence: CVRSSGQDSNQPQHF. As DNA, the CDR3 is TGTGTCAGAAGCTCGGGACAGGATAGCAATCAGCCCCAGCATTTT. The chain recombines TRBV7-5 with TRBJ1-5; the DNA was not used to check the table's D call, TRBD1. TRBV7-5 is annotated as a pseudogene. CDR3 length: 15 amino acids.